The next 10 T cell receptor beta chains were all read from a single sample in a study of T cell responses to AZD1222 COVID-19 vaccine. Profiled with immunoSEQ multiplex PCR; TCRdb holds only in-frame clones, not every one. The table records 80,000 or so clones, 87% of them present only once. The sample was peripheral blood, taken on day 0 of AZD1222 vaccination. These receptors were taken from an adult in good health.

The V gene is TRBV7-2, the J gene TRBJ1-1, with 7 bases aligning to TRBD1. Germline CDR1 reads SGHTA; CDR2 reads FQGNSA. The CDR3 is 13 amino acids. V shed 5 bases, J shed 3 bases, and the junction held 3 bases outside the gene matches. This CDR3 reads CASSITGDTEAFF. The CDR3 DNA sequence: TGTGCCAGCAGCATAACAGGGGACACTGAAGCTTTCTTT.

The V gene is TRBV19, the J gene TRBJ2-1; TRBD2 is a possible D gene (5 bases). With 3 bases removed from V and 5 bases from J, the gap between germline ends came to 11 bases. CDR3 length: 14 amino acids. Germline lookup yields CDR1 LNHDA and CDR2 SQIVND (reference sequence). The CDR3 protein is CASSMERWDNEQFF. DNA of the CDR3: TGTGCCAGTAGTATGGAGCGGTGGGACAATGAGCAGTTCTTC.

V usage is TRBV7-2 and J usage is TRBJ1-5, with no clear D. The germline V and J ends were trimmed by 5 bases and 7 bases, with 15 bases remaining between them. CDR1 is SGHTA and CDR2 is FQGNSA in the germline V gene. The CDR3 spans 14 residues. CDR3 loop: CASSPTKAPQPQHF. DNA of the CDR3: TGTGCCAGCAGCCCAACTAAGGCCCCCCAGCCCCAGCATTTT.

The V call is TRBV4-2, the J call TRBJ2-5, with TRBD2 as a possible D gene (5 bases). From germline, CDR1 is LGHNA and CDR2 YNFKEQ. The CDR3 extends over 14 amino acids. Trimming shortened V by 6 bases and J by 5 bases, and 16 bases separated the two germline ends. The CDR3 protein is CASSPRRGSETQYF. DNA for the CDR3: TGTGCCAGCAGTCCCCGACGGGGAAGCGAGACCCAGTACTTC.

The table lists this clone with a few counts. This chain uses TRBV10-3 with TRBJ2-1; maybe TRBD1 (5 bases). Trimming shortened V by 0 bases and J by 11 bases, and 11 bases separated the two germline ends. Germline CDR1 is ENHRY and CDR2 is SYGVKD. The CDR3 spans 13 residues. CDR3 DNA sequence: TGTGCCATCAGTGAGTCGAATGGACACCAGCAGTTCTTC. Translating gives CAISESNGHQQFF.

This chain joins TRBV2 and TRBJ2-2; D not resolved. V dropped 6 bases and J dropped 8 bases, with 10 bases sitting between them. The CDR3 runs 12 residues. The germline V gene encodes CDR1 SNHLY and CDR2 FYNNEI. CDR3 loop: CASRASLGELFF. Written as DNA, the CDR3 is TGTGCCAGCAGGGCTTCCCTAGGGGAGCTGTTTTTT.

The CDR3 DNA reads as TGTGCCAGCAGTCCATCTGGACAGGGTGATCAGCCCCAGCATTTT. Its protein is CASSPSGQGDQPQHF. The chain has TRBV28 and TRBJ1-5, with 8 bases lining up with TRBD1. This CDR3 contains 15 residues. CDR1 is MDHEN, CDR2 SYDVKM, per germline. V lost 5 bases, J lost 5 bases, and 8 bases stayed unmatched.

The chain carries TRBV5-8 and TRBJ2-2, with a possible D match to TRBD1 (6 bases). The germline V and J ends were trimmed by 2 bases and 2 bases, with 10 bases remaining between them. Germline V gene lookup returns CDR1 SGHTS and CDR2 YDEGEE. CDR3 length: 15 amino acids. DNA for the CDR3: TGTGCCAGCAGCTTAGGACAGATTAACACCGGGGAGCTGTTTTTT. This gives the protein CASSLGQINTGELFF.

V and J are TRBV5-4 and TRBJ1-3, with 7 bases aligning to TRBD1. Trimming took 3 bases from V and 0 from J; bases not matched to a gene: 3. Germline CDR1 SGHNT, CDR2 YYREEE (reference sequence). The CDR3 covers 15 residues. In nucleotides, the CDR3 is TGTGCCAGCAGCTGGGGGGACAGCTCTGGAAACACCATATATTTT. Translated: CASSWGDSSGNTIYF.

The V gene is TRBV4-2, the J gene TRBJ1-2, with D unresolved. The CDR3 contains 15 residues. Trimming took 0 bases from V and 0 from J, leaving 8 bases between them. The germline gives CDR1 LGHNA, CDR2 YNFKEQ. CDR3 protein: CASSQEAITNYGYTF. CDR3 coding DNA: TGTGCCAGCAGCCAAGAGGCTATTACTAACTATGGCTACACCTTC.